The entry below gives a single T cell receptor (beta chain) sequence along with its context. Its antigen is still unknown. The source of the sample is a study of blood T cells in healthy people across ages. Study information: Template switching captured about one barcoded beta molecule per two T cells. Whole-study results and caveats: Higher diversity and more naive CD4+ cells were features of long-lived donors, compared to aged donors.

Each sample gave at least 6.5 million isolated PBMCs. In germline, CDR1 is MDHEN, CDR2 SYDVKM. The V segment lost 6 bases and the J segment 5 bases; nucleotides outside the gene matches: 8. CDR3 length equals 14 residues. Through a sample-barcoded 5' primer and a J-beta primer mix, a second PCR was run for about 6 to 12 cycles. CDR3-containing paired-end reads numbering at least 2.5 million came from each sample. TCRdb called the 5' RACE reads again in MiXCR, with one record for every CDR3 protein. The data show about 640,000 distinct CDR3 sequences, around 54% seen once. The sequence was collected from a man in his fifties or sixties in good health. Sequences were obtained from blood. V gene TRBV28 combines with J gene TRBJ2-5, with TRBD2 identical over 8 bases. CDR3 amino acids: CASRPGGARETQYF. The CDR3 region has the DNA TGTGCCAGCAGACCCGGGGGGGCCCGTGAGACCCAGTACTTC.